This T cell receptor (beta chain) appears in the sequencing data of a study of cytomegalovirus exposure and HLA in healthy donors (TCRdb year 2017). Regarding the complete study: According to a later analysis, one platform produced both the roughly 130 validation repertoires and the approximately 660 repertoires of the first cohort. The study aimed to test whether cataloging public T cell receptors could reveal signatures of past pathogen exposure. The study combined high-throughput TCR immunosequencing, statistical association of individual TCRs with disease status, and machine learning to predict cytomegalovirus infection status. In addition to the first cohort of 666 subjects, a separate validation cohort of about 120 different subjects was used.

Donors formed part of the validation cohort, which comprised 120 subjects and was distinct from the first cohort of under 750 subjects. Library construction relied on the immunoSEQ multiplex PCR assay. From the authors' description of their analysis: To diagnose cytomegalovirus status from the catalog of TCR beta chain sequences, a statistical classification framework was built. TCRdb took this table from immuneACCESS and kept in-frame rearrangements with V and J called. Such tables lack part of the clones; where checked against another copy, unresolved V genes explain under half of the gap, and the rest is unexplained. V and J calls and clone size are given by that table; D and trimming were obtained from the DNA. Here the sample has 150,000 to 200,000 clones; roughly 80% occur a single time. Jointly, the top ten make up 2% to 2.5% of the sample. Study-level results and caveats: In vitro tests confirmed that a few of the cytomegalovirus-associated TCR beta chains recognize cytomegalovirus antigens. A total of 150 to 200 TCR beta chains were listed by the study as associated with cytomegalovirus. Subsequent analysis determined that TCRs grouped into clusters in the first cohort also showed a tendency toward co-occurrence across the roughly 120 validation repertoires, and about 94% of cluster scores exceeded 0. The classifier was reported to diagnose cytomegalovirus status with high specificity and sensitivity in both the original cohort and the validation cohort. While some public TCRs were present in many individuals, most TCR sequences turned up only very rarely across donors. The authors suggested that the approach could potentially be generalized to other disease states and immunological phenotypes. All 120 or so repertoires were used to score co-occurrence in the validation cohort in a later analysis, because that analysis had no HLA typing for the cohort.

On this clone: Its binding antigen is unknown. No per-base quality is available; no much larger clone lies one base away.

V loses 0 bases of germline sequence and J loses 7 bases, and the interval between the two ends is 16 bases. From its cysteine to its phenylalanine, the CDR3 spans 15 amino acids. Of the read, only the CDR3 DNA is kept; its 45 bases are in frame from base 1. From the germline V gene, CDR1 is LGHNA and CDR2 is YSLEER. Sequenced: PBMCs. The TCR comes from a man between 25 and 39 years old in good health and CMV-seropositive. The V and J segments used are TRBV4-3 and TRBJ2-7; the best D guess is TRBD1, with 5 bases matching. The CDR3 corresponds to CASSQDRADSGEQYF. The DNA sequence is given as TGCGCCAGCAGCCAAGATCGGGCTGACTCAGGGGAGCAGTACTTC.